The next 27 T cell receptor beta chains were all read from a single sample in a study of long-term antiretroviral therapy in people with HIV. Version v3.0 of the immunoSEQ assay ran at survey level. Using immunoSEQ multiplex PCR, the repertoire was profiled, and TCRdb retains in-frame clones only, with some absent. The sample has around 21,000 clones; about four fifths are singletons. The source was unsorted PBMCs, collected 0.2 years after starting antiretroviral therapy. The origin of the receptors is a woman in her twenties or thirties with HIV.

This clone was recorded a few times. V gene TRBV5-1 combines with J gene TRBJ2-7; D may correspond to TRBD1 or TRBD2 (5 bases each). V was shortened by 0 bases and J by 0 bases, with 7 bases between the two germline ends. The CDR3 sequence is 14 residues long. Germline CDR1 SGHRS, CDR2 YFSETQ. CDR3 sequence reads: CASSLAGSSYEQYV. CDR3 DNA: TGCGCCAGCAGCTTGGCAGGGAGCTCCTACGAGCAGTACGTC.

The V call is TRBV5-6, the J call TRBJ1-2, with D unresolved. V was shortened by 2 bases and J by 0 bases, with 8 bases between the two germline ends. The CDR3 extends over 14 amino acids. Germline CDR1 and CDR2: SGHDT and YYEEEE. CDR3: CASSLGRPNYGYTF. The CDR3 DNA reads as TGTGCCAGCAGCTTAGGACGGCCTAACTATGGCTACACCTTC. Supplemented by reference TRBV5-6 and TRBJ1-2, the full variable domain reads DAGVTQSPTHLIKTRGQQVTLRCSPKSGHDTVSWYQQALGQGPQFIFQYYEEEERQRGNFPDRFSGHQFPNYSSELNVNALLLGDSALYLCASSLGRPNYGYTFGSGTRLTVV.

V gene TRBV4-1 combines with J gene TRBJ1-1; D not resolved. V lost 2 bases and J 1 base, leaving 8 bases between the germline ends. The CDR3 extends over 14 amino acids. Germline V gene data show CDR1 as MGHRA and CDR2 as YSYEKL. CDR3: CASSQYDPNTEAFF. The DNA of the CDR3 is TGCGCCAGCAGCCAATACGACCCGAACACTGAAGCTTTCTTT.

This clone was seen just once. CDR3 residues: CASSARLAANTGELFF. The DNA of the CDR3 is TGTGCCAGCAGCGCCAGACTAGCGGCAAACACCGGGGAGCTGTTTTTT. The gene calls are TRBV9 and TRBJ2-2; 9 bases are shared with TRBD2. From germline, CDR1 is SGDLS and CDR2 YYNGEE. V lost 3 bases and J lost 2; bases outside the gene matches: 5. The CDR3 contains 16 residues.

The chain is built from TRBV6-6 and TRBJ2-7, with 8 bases that match TRBD1. Germline V gene lookup returns CDR1 MNHNY and CDR2 SVGAGI (reference sequence). This CDR3 region has 13 residues. V lost 6 bases, J lost 2 bases, and 3 bases stayed unmatched. The CDR3 here is CASSRTGTYEQYV. The CDR3 region has the DNA TGTGCCAGCAGCCGGACAGGGACCTACGAGCAGTACGTC.

The V and J genes are TRBV7-6 and TRBJ2-2; D possibly uses TRBD1 or TRBD2 (6 bases each). From germline, CDR1 is SGHVS and CDR2 FNYEAQ. The CDR3 covers 13 residues. V was trimmed by 8 bases and J by 3 bases, leaving 10 bases between them. CDR3 DNA sequence: TGTGCCAGCGAGGGGGGATACACCGGGGAGCTGTTTTTT. It encodes CASEGGYTGELFF. The full variable domain, in which reference TRBV7-6 and TRBJ2-2 provide the parts outside the CDR3, is GAGVSQSPRYKVTKRGQDVALRCDPISGHVSLYWYRQALGQGPEFLTYFNYEAQQDKSGLPNDRFSAERPEGSISTLTIQRTEQRDSAMYRCASEGGYTGELFFGEGSRLTVL.

This chain uses TRBV29-1 with TRBJ2-1; D may be TRBD1 (5 bases). This CDR3 region has 14 residues. Between the trimmed V and J ends, which lost 7 bases and 1 base, there was a span of 14 bases. Germline loops: CDR1 SQVTM, CDR2 ANQGSEA. In DNA, the CDR3 is TGCAGCGGTAATAACAGGTTTTCCTACAATGAGCAGTTCTTC. Its translation: CSGNNRFSYNEQFF.

J is TRBJ1-3 and V is TRBV7-9, with TRBD1 as a possible D gene (5 bases). V was shortened by 1 base and J by 0 bases, with 13 bases between the two germline ends. This CDR3 contains 17 residues. Per germline, CDR1 SEHNR and CDR2 FQNEAQ (reference sequence). The CDR3 reads CASSLDGGGSSGNTIYF. The CDR3 region has the DNA TGTGCCAGCAGCTTAGATGGGGGGGGATCCTCTGGAAACACCATATATTTT.

The CDR3 loop is CASSMTGTLPYEQYV. The CDR3 nucleotides are TGTGCCAGCAGCATGACCGGGACCCTACCCTACGAGCAGTACGTC. The chain recombines TRBV5-5 with TRBJ2-7; D might be TRBD1 or TRBD2, each matching 5 bases. Trimming stripped 4 bases from V and 2 bases from J, with 16 bases between. Germline values: CDR1 SGHKS, CDR2 YYEKEE (reference sequence). The CDR3 contains 15 residues.

In DNA, the CDR3 is TGTGCCAGCAGCTTGGGGCCGGGGTTCGTGCGAGAGACCCAGTACTTC. It yields the protein CASSLGPGFVRETQYF. The chain is built from TRBV5-8 and TRBJ2-5; D may be TRBD2 (5 bases). Germline loops: CDR1 SGHTS, CDR2 YDEGEE. The CDR3 extends over 16 amino acids. V was clipped by 0 bases and J by 4 bases, with 16 bases between them.

This chain joins TRBV5-5 and TRBJ1-2; D call uncertain. The CDR3 has 16 residues. The V end was cut by 4 bases, the J end by 0 bases, with 16 bases between. Germline V gene sequence: CDR1 SGHKS, CDR2 YYEKEE (reference sequence). CDR3 amino acids: CASSRETISANYGYTF. DNA for the CDR3: TGTGCCAGCAGCAGGGAGACAATCTCAGCTAACTATGGCTACACCTTC. The full variable domain, in which reference TRBV5-5 and TRBJ1-2 provide the parts outside the CDR3, is DAGVTQSPTHLIKTRGQQVTLRCSPISGHKSVSWYQQVLGQGPQFIFQYYEKEERGRGNFPDRFSARQFPNYSSELNVNALLLGDSALYLCASSRETISANYGYTFGSGTRLTVV.

The V and J genes are TRBV7-8 and TRBJ2-7, with 9 bases aligning to TRBD1. V gave up 5 bases and J gave up 5 bases; unmatched junction bases: 13. The length of the CDR3 is 16 residues. Per germline, CDR1 SGHVS and CDR2 FQNEAQ. The CDR3 region is CASSELQGASIHEQYV. CDR3 sequence (DNA): TGTGCCAGCAGCGAGCTACAGGGGGCGTCCATCCACGAGCAGTACGTC.

The chain uses TRBV5-1 and TRBJ1-1; 9 nucleotides agree with TRBD1. V trimming: 1 base; J trimming: 4 bases; junction bases outside the gene matches: 8. The V gene's germline CDR1 is SGHRS and CDR2 YFSETQ. The CDR3 spans 16 residues. This chain's CDR3 is CASSLPGQGQGTEAFF. The CDR3 DNA follows: TGCGCCAGCAGCTTGCCGGGACAGGGACAGGGCACTGAAGCTTTCTTT.

CDR3 in DNA: TGTGCTAGTGGTTTGGTGATTCGACTAGCGCACACCGGGGAGCTGTTTTTT. It codes for CASGLVIRLAHTGELFF. The chain is built from TRBV12-5 and TRBJ2-2; TRBD2 aligns across 8 bases. J lost 3 bases, V lost 0 bases, and 6 bases had no gene match. Germline lookup yields CDR1 LGHNT and CDR2 FRNRAP. The CDR3 runs to 17 residues.

The chain has TRBV18 and TRBJ1-6; D not resolved. Trimming left V 0 bases short and J 9 bases short, with 9 bases between. The CDR3 totals 14 residues. CDR1 is KGHSH and CDR2 is LQKENI in the germline V gene. The CDR3 spells CASSPPQNASPLHF. Written as DNA, the CDR3 is TGTGCCAGCTCACCACCCCAGAACGCTTCACCCCTCCACTTT.

This rearrangement joins TRBV5-1 to TRBJ1-4; 7 nucleotides match TRBD1. CDR1 and CDR2 from the germline V gene are SGHRS and YFSETQ. The CDR3 is made up of 15 amino acids. J lost 5 bases, V lost 4 bases, and 8 bases had no gene match. Here the CDR3 reads CASSAMGQRNEKLFF. The DNA of the CDR3 is TGCGCCAGCAGCGCAATGGGACAGAGAAATGAAAAACTGTTTTTT.

The CDR3 reads CAWAGAGGETQYF. CDR3 in DNA: TGTGCCTGGGCGGGGGCGGGTGGGGAGACCCAGTACTTC. The chain combines TRBV30 with TRBJ2-5, with D maybe TRBD2 (7 bases). Germline CDR1 reads GTSNPN; CDR2 reads SVGIG (reference sequence). CDR3 length: 13 residues. V gave up 5 bases and J gave up 5 bases, with 15 bases separating them. Based on the CDR3 plus reference TRBV30 and TRBJ2-5, the full variable domain is SQTIHQWPATLVQPVGSPLSLECTVEGTSNPNLYWYRQAAGRGLQLLFYSVGIGQISSEVPQNLSASRPQDRQFILSSKKLLLSDSGFYLCAWAGAGGETQYFGPGTRLLVL.

This clone was counted a few times. The CDR3 reads CASSVAVSETGELFF. The CDR3 DNA is TGTGCCAGCAGCGTAGCGGTTTCCGAGACCGGGGAGCTGTTTTTT. The V call is TRBV9, the J call TRBJ2-2; no reliable D call. The CDR3 has 15 amino acids. Trimming left V 0 bases short and J 5 bases short, with 11 bases between. Germline CDR1 is SGDLS and CDR2 is YYNGEE.

The V and J genes are TRBV5-6 and TRBJ1-2; TRBD1 agrees at 7 bases. This CDR3 comprises 17 residues. The germline gives CDR1 SGHDT, CDR2 YYEEEE. Losses at the gene ends were 4 bases for V and 6 bases for J; bases not matched to a gene: 18. CDR3 bases: TGTGCCAGCAGCCCCCTTAACGACAGGGTTGGGACGCATGGCTACACCTTC. This encodes CASSPLNDRVGTHGYTF.

V is TRBV5-4 and J is TRBJ2-3; 9 bases fit TRBD2. With V trimmed by 4 bases and J by 2 bases, 11 bases remained unmatched. Per germline, CDR1 SGHNT and CDR2 YYREEE (reference sequence). The CDR3 runs to 17 residues. The CDR3 region is CASSISPTSGFTDTQYF. The CDR3, as DNA: TGTGCCAGCAGCATTTCCCCGACTAGCGGATTCACAGATACGCAGTATTTT.

The CDR3: CASSMAGTRVLLTDTQYF. The CDR3 DNA is TGTGCCAGTAGTATGGCCGGGACCCGTGTTCTACTCACAGATACGCAGTATTTT. V gene TRBV19 combines with J gene TRBJ2-3; D might be TRBD1 or TRBD2, each matching 5 bases. Germline lookup yields CDR1 LNHDA and CDR2 SQIVND (reference sequence). The CDR3 has 18 residues. Trimming took off 3 bases at V and 2 bases at J, with 21 bases between the two ends.

In nucleotides, the CDR3 is TGTGCCAGCTCACCAGGGACTAGCGGTGATACGCAGTATTTT. It codes for CASSPGTSGDTQYF. V is TRBV18 and J is TRBJ2-3, with 11 bases matching TRBD2. Trimming cost V 2 bases and J 6 bases; bases outside gene matches: 1. The CDR3 spans 14 residues. CDR1 and CDR2 from the germline V gene are KGHSH and LQKENI. Complete variable domain (other parts from reference TRBV18 and TRBJ2-3): NAGVMQNPRHLVRRRGQEARLRCSPMKGHSHVYWYRQLPEEGLKFMVYLQKENIIDESGMPKERFSAEFPKEGPSILRIQQVVRGDSAAYFCASSPGTSGDTQYFGPGTRLTVL.

The J gene is TRBJ1-2, the V gene TRBV30; D possibly corresponds to TRBD1 (5 bases). Germline CDR1 is GTSNPN and CDR2 is SVGIG (reference sequence). V lost 3 bases, J lost 7 bases, and 6 bases lay in between. The CDR3 totals 10 residues. The CDR3 bases are TGTGCCTGGAGCCAGGGTGGCTACACCTTC. Translated, it gives CAWSQGGYTF.

In DNA form, the CDR3 reads TGCAGCGTTCTCGGGGGCTCGAACACTGAAGCTTTCTTT. As protein: CSVLGGSNTEAFF. The V and J genes are TRBV29-1 and TRBJ1-1, with D tentatively TRBD1 (6 bases). V was pared by 5 bases and J by 1 base, with 11 bases between. CDR3 length equals 13 residues. Germline CDR1 and CDR2: SQVTM and ANQGSEA.

The chain employs TRBV4-1 and TRBJ2-4, with D perhaps being TRBD1 or TRBD2 (6 bases each). The CDR3 totals 17 residues. V gave up 0 bases and J gave up 3 bases, with 15 bases separating them. CDR1 and CDR2 from the germline V gene are MGHRA and YSYEKL. The CDR3 reads CASSQDLRGLLKNIQYF. The CDR3 DNA reads as TGCGCCAGCAGCCAAGATTTACGGGGGCTACTCAAAAACATTCAGTACTTC.

The chain links TRBV5-1 to TRBJ2-2; TRBD1 might be the D (6 bases). The germline V gene has CDR1 SGHRS and CDR2 YFSETQ. Trimming stripped 2 bases from V and 5 bases from J, with 10 bases between. This CDR3 is 14 amino acids long. In nucleotides, the CDR3 is TGCGCCAGCAGCTTCCCAGGGGAAACCGGGGAGCTGTTTTTT. The encoded protein is CASSFPGETGELFF.

V and J are TRBV30 and TRBJ2-7; 8 bases are shared with TRBD2. The CDR3 loop spans 13 amino acids. Trimming at V came to 2 bases and at J to 8 bases, leaving 8 bases not matched to a gene. Germline CDR1 is GTSNPN and CDR2 is SVGIG (reference sequence). The CDR3 region is CAWSSGLESQQYV. The CDR3 DNA reads as TGTGCCTGGAGTTCGGGACTAGAATCGCAGCAGTACGTC.